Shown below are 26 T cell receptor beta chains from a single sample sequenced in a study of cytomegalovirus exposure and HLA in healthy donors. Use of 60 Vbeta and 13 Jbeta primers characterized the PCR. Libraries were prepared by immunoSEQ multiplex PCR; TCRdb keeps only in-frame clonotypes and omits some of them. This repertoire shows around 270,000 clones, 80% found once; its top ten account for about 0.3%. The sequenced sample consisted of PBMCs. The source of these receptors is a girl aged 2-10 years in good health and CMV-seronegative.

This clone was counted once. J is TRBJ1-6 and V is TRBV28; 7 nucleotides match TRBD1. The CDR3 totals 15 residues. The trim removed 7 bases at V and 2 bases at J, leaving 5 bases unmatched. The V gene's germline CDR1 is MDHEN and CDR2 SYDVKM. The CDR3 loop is CASTERGPYNSPLHF. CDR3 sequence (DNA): TGTGCCAGCACGGAAAGGGGGCCCTATAATTCACCCCTCCACTTT. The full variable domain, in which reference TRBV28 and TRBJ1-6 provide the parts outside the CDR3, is DVKVTQSSRYLVKRTGEKVFLECVQDMDHENMFWYRQDPGLGLRLIYFSYDVKMKEKGDIPEGYSVSREKKERFSLILESASTNQTSMYLCASTERGPYNSPLHFGNGTRLTVT.

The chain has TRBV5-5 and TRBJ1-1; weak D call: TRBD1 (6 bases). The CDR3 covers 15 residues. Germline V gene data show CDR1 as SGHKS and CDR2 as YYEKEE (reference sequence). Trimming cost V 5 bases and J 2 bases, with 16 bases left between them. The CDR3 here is CASSSRRGINTEAFF. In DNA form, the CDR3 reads TGTGCCAGCAGTTCTCGAAGGGGGATTAACACTGAAGCTTTCTTT.

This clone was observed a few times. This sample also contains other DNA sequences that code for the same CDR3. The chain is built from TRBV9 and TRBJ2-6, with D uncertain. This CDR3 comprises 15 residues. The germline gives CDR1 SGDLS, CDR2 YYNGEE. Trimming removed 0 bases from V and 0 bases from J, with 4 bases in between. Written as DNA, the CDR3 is TGTGCCAGCAGCGTAGTCAGCTCTGGGGCCAACGTCCTGACTTTC. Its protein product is CASSVVSSGANVLTF.

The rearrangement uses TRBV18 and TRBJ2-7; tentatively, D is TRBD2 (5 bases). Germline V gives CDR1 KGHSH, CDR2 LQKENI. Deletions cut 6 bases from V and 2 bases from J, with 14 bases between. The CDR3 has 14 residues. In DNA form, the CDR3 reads TGTGCCAGCTCGCCGGCTACGGGAACCTACGAGCAGTACTTC. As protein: CASSPATGTYEQYF.

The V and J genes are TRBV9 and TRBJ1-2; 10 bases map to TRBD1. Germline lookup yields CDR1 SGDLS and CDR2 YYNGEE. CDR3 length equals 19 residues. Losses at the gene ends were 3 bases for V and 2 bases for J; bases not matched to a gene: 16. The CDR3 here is CASSDAAGTGAFGNYGYTF. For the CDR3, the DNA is TGTGCCAGCAGCGACGCCGCGGGGACAGGGGCCTTCGGGAACTATGGCTACACCTTC.

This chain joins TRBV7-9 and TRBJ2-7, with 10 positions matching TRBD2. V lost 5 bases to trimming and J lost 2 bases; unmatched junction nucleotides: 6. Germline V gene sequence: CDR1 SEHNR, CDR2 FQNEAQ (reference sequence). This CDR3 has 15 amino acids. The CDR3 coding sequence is TGTGCCAGCAGCCACGGACTAGCGGCCACCTACGAGCAGTACTTC. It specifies CASSHGLAATYEQYF.

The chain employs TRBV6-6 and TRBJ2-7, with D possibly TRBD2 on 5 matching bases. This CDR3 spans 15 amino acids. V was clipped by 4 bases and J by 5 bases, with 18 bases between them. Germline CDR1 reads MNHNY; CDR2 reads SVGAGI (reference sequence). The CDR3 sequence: CASSSQLAISNEQYF. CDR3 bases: TGTGCCAGCAGTTCCCAATTAGCGATTTCTAACGAGCAGTACTTC.

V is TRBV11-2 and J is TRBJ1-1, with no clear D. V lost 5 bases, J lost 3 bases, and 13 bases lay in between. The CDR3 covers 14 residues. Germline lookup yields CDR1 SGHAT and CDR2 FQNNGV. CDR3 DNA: TGTGCCAGCAGCGCGACCCCCGGGGACACTGAAGCTTTCTTT. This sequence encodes CASSATPGDTEAFF.

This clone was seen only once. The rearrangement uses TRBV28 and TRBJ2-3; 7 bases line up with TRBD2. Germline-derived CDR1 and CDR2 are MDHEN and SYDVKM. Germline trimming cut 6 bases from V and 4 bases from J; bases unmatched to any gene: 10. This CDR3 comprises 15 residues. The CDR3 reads CASSPGGRAADTQYF. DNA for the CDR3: TGTGCCAGCAGCCCTGGGGGGAGGGCGGCAGATACGCAGTATTTT.

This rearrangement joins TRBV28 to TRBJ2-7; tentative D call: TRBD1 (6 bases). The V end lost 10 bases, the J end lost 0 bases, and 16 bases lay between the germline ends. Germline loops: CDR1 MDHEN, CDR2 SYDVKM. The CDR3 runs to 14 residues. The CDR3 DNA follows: TGTGCCATAAGGGGGAGCACGAGCTCCTACGAGCAGTACTTC. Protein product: CAIRGSTSSYEQYF.

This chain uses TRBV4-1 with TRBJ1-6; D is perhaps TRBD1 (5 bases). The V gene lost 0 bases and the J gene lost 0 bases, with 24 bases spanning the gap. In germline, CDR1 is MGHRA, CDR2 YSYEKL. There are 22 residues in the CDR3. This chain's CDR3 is CASSQDWDSFPGLSSYNSPLHF. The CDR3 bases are TGCGCCAGCAGCCAAGACTGGGATAGTTTCCCAGGGCTGAGCTCCTATAATTCACCCCTCCACTTT.

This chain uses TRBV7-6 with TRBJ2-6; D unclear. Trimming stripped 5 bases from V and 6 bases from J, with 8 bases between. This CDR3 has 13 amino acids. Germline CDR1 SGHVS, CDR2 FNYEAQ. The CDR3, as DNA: TGTGCCAGCAGCCCTTTGTTGGCCAACGTCCTGACTTTC. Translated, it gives CASSPLLANVLTF.

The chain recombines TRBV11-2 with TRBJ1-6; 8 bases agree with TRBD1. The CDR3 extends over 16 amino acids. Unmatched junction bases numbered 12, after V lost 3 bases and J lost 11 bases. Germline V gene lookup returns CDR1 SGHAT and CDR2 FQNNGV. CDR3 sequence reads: CASSLSQGQGPAPLHF. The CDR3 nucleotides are TGTGCCAGCAGCTTGTCCCAAGGACAGGGTCCCGCACCCCTCCACTTT.

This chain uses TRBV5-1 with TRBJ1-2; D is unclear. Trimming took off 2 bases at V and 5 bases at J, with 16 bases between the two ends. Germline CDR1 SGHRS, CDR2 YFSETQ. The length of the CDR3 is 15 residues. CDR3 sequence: CASSLGIGQAYGYTF. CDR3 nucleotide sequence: TGCGCCAGCAGCTTAGGAATTGGCCAGGCATATGGCTACACCTTC. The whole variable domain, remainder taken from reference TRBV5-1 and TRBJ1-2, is KAGVTQTPRYLIKTRGQQVTLSCSPISGHRSVSWYQQTPGQGLQFLFEYFSETQRNKGNFPGRFSGRQFSNSRSEMNVSTLELGDSALYLCASSLGIGQAYGYTFGSGTRLTVV.

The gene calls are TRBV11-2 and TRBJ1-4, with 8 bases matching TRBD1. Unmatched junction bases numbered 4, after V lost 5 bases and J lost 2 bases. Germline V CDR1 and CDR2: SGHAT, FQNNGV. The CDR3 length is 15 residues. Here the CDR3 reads CASSQRTGTNEKLFF. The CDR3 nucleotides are TGTGCCAGCAGCCAAAGGACAGGGACTAATGAAAAACTGTTTTTT.

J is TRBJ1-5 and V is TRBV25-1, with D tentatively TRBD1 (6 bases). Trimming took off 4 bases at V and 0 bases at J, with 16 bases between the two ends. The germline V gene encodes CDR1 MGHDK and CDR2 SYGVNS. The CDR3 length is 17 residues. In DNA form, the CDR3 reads TGTGCCAGCAGTGCCCACCAGGGGACGGGTAGCAATCAGCCCCAGCATTTT. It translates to CASSAHQGTGSNQPQHF.

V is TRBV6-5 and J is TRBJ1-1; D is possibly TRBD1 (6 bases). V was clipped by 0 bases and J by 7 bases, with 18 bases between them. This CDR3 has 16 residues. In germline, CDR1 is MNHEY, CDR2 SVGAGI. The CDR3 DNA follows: TGTGCCAGCAGTTACTCCGTCATCCTCCTACAGGGTGAAGCTTTCTTT. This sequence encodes CASSYSVILLQGEAFF.

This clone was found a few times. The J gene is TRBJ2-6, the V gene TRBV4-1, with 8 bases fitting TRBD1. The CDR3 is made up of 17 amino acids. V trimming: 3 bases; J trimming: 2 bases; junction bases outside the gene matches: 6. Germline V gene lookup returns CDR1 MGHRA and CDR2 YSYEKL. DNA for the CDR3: TGCGCCAGCAGCCACGGGCTACAGGGGGCTGGGGCCAACGTCCTGACTTTC. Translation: CASSHGLQGAGANVLTF.

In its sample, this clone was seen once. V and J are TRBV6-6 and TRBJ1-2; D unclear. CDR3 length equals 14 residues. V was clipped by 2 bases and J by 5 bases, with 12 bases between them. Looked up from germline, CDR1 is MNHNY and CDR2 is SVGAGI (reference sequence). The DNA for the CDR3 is TGTGCCAGCAGTTACAATACCTACCGATATGGCTACACCTTC. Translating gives CASSYNTYRYGYTF.

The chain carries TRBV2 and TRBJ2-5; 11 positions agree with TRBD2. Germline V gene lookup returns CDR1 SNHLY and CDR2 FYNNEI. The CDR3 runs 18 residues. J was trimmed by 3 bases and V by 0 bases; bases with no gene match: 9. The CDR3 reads CASSEAYYSGRAEETQYF. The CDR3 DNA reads TGTGCCAGCAGTGAAGCGTATTATAGCGGGAGGGCCGAAGAGACCCAGTACTTC. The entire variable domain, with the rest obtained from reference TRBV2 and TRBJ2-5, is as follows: EPEVTQTPSHQVTQMGQEVILRCVPISNHLYFYWYRQILGQKVEFLVSFYNNEISEKSEIFDDQFSVERPDGSNFTLKIRSTKLEDSAMYFCASSEAYYSGRAEETQYFGPGTRLLVL.

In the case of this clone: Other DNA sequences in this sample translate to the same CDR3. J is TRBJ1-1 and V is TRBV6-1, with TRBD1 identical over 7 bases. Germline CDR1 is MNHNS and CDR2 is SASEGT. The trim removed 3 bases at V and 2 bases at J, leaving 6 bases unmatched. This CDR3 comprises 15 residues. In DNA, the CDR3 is TGTGCCAGCAGTGACCGGACAGGCGGTAACACTGAAGCTTTCTTT. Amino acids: CASSDRTGGNTEAFF.

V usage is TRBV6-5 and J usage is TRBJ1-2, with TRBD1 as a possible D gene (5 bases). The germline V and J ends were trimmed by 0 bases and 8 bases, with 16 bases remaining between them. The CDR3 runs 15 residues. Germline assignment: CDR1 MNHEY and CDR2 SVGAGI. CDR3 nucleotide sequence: TGTGCCAGCAGTTACTCGCAACAGGCTACCTGGGGCTACACCTTC. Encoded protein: CASSYSQQATWGYTF.

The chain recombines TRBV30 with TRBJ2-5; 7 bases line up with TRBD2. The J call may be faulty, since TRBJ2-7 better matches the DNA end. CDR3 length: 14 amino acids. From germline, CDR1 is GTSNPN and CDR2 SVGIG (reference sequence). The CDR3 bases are TGTGCCTGGACTTTAGGCGGGGGCTCCTACGAGCAGTACTTC. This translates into CAWTLGGGSYEQYF.

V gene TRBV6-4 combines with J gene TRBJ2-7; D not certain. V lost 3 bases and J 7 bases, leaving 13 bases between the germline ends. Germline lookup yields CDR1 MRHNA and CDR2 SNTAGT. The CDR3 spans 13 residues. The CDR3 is CASSEGMAEEQYF. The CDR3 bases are TGTGCCAGCAGTGAAGGAATGGCGGAAGAGCAGTACTTC.

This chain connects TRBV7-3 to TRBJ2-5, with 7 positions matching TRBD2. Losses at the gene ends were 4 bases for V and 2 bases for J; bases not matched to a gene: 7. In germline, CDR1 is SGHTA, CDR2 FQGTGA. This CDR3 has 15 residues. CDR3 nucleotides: TGTGCCAGCAGCTCATTCATACTAGCGCAAGAGACCCAGTACTTC. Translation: CASSSFILAQETQYF.

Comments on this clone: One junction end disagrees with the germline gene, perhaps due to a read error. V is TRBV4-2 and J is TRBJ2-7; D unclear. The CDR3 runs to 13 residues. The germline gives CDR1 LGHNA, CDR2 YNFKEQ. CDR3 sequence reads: CASSPNTAYGQYF. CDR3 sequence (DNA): TGTGCCAGCAGCCCGAACACAGCCTACGGGCAGTACTTC.